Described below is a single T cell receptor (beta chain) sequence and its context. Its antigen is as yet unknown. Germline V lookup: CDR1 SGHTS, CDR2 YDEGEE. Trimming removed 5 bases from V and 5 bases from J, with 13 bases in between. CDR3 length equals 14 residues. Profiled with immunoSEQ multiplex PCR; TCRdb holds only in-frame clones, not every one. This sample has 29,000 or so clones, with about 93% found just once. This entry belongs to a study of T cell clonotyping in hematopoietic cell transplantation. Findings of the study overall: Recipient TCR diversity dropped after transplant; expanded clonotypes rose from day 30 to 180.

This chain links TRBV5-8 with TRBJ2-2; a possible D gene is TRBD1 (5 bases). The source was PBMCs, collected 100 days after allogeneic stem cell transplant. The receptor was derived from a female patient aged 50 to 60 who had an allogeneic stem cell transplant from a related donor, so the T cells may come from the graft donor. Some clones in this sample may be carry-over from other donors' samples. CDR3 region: CASRPSRDTGELFF. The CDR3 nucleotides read TGTGCCAGCAGGCCGTCCAGGGATACCGGGGAGCTGTTTTTT.